This passage covers 16 T cell receptor beta chains from one sample sequenced in a study of early T cells in non-severe SARS-CoV-2 infection. Via MiXCR, TCRdb re-called the 5' RACE reads, giving one row per CDR3 protein. This sample has approximately 32,000 distinct CDR3 sequences, with nearly 6% found just once. The sample consisted of whole blood. The receptors shown here come from an adult who was a healthcare worker with PCR-confirmed SARS-CoV-2 infection or an uninfected control (not recorded which).

This clonotype was detected many times. This chain links TRBV2 with TRBJ1-3; D gene unclear. Germline CDR1 is SNHLY and CDR2 is FYNNEI. The CDR3 extends over 13 amino acids. Trimming removed 6 bases at V and 1 base at J, with 7 bases between. Here the CDR3 reads CASSWRSGNTIYF. The CDR3 bases are TGTGCCAGCAGCTGGAGATCTGGAAACACCATATATTTT.

This clonotype came up many times. The rearrangement uses TRBV27 and TRBJ1-1; no clear D. V lost 3 bases to trimming and J lost 1 base, with 12 bases between them. This CDR3 has 15 residues. Germline V lookup: CDR1 MNHEY, CDR2 SMNVEV (reference sequence). The CDR3 nucleotides read TGTGCCAGCAGTTTTTTGTCAGAACCGAACACTGAAGCTTTCTTT. This encodes CASSFLSEPNTEAFF.

This clonotype was detected many times. The rearrangement links TRBV11-2 to TRBJ2-1; no clear D. The CDR3 length is 14 residues. V lost 5 bases, J lost 4 bases, and 12 bases lay in between. Germline CDR1 and CDR2: SGHAT and FQNNGV. The CDR3: CASSVDTGYNEQFF. The CDR3 DNA sequence: TGTGCCAGCAGCGTGGATACCGGATACAATGAGCAGTTCTTC.

This clonotype was detected many times. J is TRBJ2-1 and V is TRBV2; D is ambiguous. The germline V gene has CDR1 SNHLY and CDR2 FYNNEI. V was trimmed by 5 bases and J by 0 bases, leaving 8 bases between them. This CDR3 spans 14 amino acids. The CDR3 region is CASSKRISYNEQFF. The CDR3 nucleotides read TGTGCCAGCAGTAAAAGGATCTCCTACAATGAGCAGTTCTTC.

There are many counts of this clonotype. The chain joins TRBV18 to TRBJ1-2; a possible D gene is TRBD1 (5 bases). Trimming removed 0 bases from V and 8 bases from J, with 10 bases in between. Germline-derived CDR1 and CDR2 are KGHSH and LQKENI. This CDR3 is 13 amino acids long. CDR3 loop: CASSPPGERGYTF. The CDR3 nucleotides read TGTGCCAGCTCACCACCGGGGGAACGAGGCTACACCTTC.

This clonotype was seen only a few times. The chain carries TRBV5-1 and TRBJ1-6; D not certain. The CDR3 consists of 14 residues. The germline V and J ends were trimmed by 0 bases and 7 bases, with 8 bases remaining between them. Germline values: CDR1 SGHRS, CDR2 YFSETQ. The CDR3 sequence: CASSLVQKNSPLHF. DNA for the CDR3: TGCGCCAGCAGCTTGGTGCAGAAGAATTCACCCCTCCACTTT.

In its sample, this clonotype was seen many times. The chain links TRBV2 to TRBJ2-3; 8 nucleotides agree with TRBD2. Losses at the gene ends were 6 bases for V and 3 bases for J; bases not matched to a gene: 11. CDR3 size: 16 residues. The germline V gene has CDR1 SNHLY and CDR2 FYNNEI. Written as DNA, the CDR3 is TGTGCCAGCAGCGCCATGGGGAAGCGGGGGACAGATACGCAGTATTTT. Encoded protein: CASSAMGKRGTDTQYF.

This clonotype was recorded many times. The chain links TRBV7-2 to TRBJ2-7; 7 bases are a match to TRBD1. The CDR3 length is 14 residues. Unmatched junction bases numbered 5, after V lost 4 bases and J lost 2 bases. CDR1 SGHTA and CDR2 FQGNSA come from the germline V gene. Here the CDR3 reads CASSSRQGPYEQYF. DNA for the CDR3: TGTGCCAGCAGCTCCCGACAGGGCCCCTACGAGCAGTACTTC.

The rearrangement uses TRBV5-6 and TRBJ2-2; TRBD1 agrees at 7 bases. CDR1 is SGHDT and CDR2 is YYEEEE in the germline V gene. The CDR3 is 15 amino acids. V was pared by 4 bases and J by 3 bases, with 6 bases of the junction left unmatched. The CDR3 region has the DNA TGTGCCAGCAGCCAGATACAGGGGCACACCGGGGAGCTGTTTTTT. Its translation is CASSQIQGHTGELFF.

This clonotype is judged medium-sized. V usage is TRBV20-1 and J usage is TRBJ2-3; D is possibly TRBD2 (6 bases). CDR3 length: 14 residues. The ends were cut back, 5 bases at V and 3 bases at J, with 15 bases in the middle. Germline assignment: CDR1 DFQATT and CDR2 SNEGSKA (reference sequence). The CDR3, as DNA: TGCAGTGCTGCGGGGATCAAGAGGACAGATACGCAGTATTTT. It translates to CSAAGIKRTDTQYF.

There are many counts of this clonotype. The chain recombines TRBV6-1 with TRBJ2-7, with 7 nucleotides matching TRBD2. Germline loops: CDR1 MNHNS, CDR2 SASEGT. V was pared by 8 bases and J by 0 bases, with 25 bases of the junction left unmatched. This CDR3 is built from 20 residues. CDR3 sequence: CASLSQGGTLVARSSYEQYF. CDR3 DNA: TGTGCCAGCCTTTCCCAGGGAGGGACTCTCGTCGCGAGGAGCTCCTACGAGCAGTACTTC.

This clonotype was seen repeatedly, ten times or more. The CDR3, as DNA: TGCAGCGCCGCCGGGACAGCCATCATCGGTGAGCAGTTCTTC. It specifies CSAAGTAIIGEQFF. The J gene is TRBJ2-1, the V gene TRBV29-1; TRBD1 aligns across 7 bases. This CDR3 comprises 14 residues. The germline V gene has CDR1 SQVTM and CDR2 ANQGSEA. With V trimmed by 7 bases and J by 9 bases, 15 bases remained unmatched.

This clonotype occurred many times. The chain uses TRBV6-5 and TRBJ2-3; D gene uncertain. From germline, CDR1 is MNHEY and CDR2 SVGAGI. The CDR3 is 16 amino acids. Trimming removed 5 bases at V and 2 bases at J, with 17 bases between. The CDR3 spells CASSISGFTFTDTQYF. The CDR3 bases are TGTGCCAGCAGTATATCCGGATTTACGTTCACAGATACGCAGTATTTT.

This clonotype has a count of ten or more. This chain uses TRBV7-8 with TRBJ1-5, with D possibly TRBD1 on 5 matching bases. The germline gives CDR1 SGHVS, CDR2 FQNEAQ. This CDR3 region has 14 residues. Trimming shortened V by 6 bases and J by 9 bases, and 18 bases separated the two germline ends. DNA for the CDR3: TGTGCCAGCAGTGAATGGGACCACAAAGCGCCCCAGCATTTT. It specifies CASSEWDHKAPQHF.

This chain connects TRBV25-1 to TRBJ2-7; 7 nucleotides match TRBD2. The CDR3 is 13 amino acids. Trimming at V came to 2 bases and at J to 6 bases, leaving 4 bases not matched to a gene. The germline CDR1 and CDR2 sequences are MGHDK and SYGVNS. CDR3 DNA: TGTGCCAGCAGTGAAGGATCTAGCGGCGAGCAGTACTTC. It translates to CASSEGSSGEQYF.

This clonotype has at least ten counts. The gene calls are TRBV7-2 and TRBJ2-1; 7 nucleotides match TRBD1. Germline V CDR1 and CDR2: SGHTA, FQGNSA. The CDR3 is made up of 17 amino acids. The V gene end was trimmed by 2 bases and the J gene end by 9 bases; junction bases not matched to a gene: 16. CDR3 region: CASSLPPTGQAMGEQFF. For the CDR3, the DNA is TGTGCCAGCAGCTTACCCCCGACAGGGCAGGCGATGGGTGAGCAGTTCTTC.